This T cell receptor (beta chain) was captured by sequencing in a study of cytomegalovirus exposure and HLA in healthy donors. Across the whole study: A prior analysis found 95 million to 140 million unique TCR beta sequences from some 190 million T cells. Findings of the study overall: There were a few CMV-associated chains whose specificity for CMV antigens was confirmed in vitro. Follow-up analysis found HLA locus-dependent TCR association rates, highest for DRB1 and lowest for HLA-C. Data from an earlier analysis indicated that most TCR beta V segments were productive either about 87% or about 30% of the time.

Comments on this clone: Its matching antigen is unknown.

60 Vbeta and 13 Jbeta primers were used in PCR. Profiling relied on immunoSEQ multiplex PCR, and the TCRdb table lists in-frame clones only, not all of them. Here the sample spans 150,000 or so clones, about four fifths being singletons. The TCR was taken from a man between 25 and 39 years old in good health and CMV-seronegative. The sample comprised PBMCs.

CDR3 nucleotides: TGTGCCAGTAGTATAACTCTGAGAACTGGGGCCAACGTCCTGACTTTC. Translated: CASSITLRTGANVLTF. V usage is TRBV19 and J usage is TRBJ2-6, with D hard to call. The CDR3 extends over 16 amino acids. Germline V gives CDR1 LNHDA, CDR2 SQIVND (reference sequence). The ends were cut back, 2 bases at V and 2 bases at J, with 10 bases in the middle.